This is a list of T cell receptor beta chains from one sample in a study of tissue T cells after allogeneic stem cell transplantation. Repertoires were generated with immunoSEQ multiplex PCR, while TCRdb's copy carries only in-frame clones and drops some. The sample records just under 500 clones, roughly half being singletons. Sample: skin, taken at autopsy. The source of these receptors is a female patient aged 40-75 years with steroid-refractory graft-versus-host disease after an allogeneic stem cell transplant. Some T cells may possibly be graft donor cells. Each CDR3 is given with its conserved first and last residue. A D gene is named only where the DNA matches it firmly. Expanded clones are given a class, and other clones once, few, many or no size at all.

V gene: TRBV6-1; D gene: -; J gene: TRBJ2-7; clone size: medium-sized; CDR3 DNA: TGTGCCAGCAGTGAATGGTGGACATCGGTGAGCTACGAGCAGTACTTC; CDR3 protein: CASSEWWTSVSYEQYF
V gene: TRBV6-5; D gene: TRBD1; J gene: TRBJ1-4; clone size: -; CDR3 DNA: TGTGCCGCAAGACAGGGAGGAGTGGTAGGAGAAAAACTGTTTTTT; CDR3 protein: CAARQGGVVGEKLFF
V gene: TRBV7-2; D gene: -; J gene: TRBJ1-3; clone size: -; CDR3 DNA: TGTGCCAGCAGCTCAGGTCCGGGAAACACCATATATTTT; CDR3 protein: CASSSGPGNTIYF
V gene: TRBV10-1; D gene: -; J gene: TRBJ2-1; clone size: -; CDR3 DNA: TGCGCCAGCAGTGACGGAGGGAGCCCGTTCTTC; CDR3 protein: CASSDGGSPFF
V gene: TRBV20-1; D gene: -; J gene: TRBJ2-7; clone size: -; CDR3 DNA: TGCAGTGCTAGTCCCCTAGACGAGCAGTACTTC; CDR3 protein: CSASPLDEQYF
V gene: TRBV6-6; D gene: -; J gene: TRBJ2-3; clone size: -; CDR3 DNA: TGTGCCAGCACCCATGGTGAGCCTGGCACAGATACGCAGTATTTT; CDR3 protein: CASTHGEPGTDTQYF
V gene: TRBV4-1; D gene: -; J gene: TRBJ1-1; clone size: -; CDR3 DNA: TGCGCCAGCAGCCAAGGCCGGTCCTACGAGGCTTTCTTT; CDR3 protein: CASSQGRSYEAFF
V gene: TRBV2; D gene: TRBD1; J gene: TRBJ1-3; clone size: large; CDR3 DNA: TGTGCCAGCAGTTGGGACAGGGTTACTGGAAACACCATATATTTT; CDR3 protein: CASSWDRVTGNTIYF
V gene: TRBV10-1; D gene: -; J gene: TRBJ2-4; clone size: -; CDR3 DNA: TGCGCCAGCAGTGACCCCATAGCCAAAAACATTCAGTACTTC; CDR3 protein: CASSDPIAKNIQYF
V gene: TRBV30; D gene: -; J gene: TRBJ1-2; clone size: few; CDR3 DNA: TGTGCCTGGATCCCTAGGGGGGGGAAGGGCTACACCTTC; CDR3 protein: CAWIPRGGKGYTF
V gene: TRBV19; D gene: TRBD1; J gene: TRBJ1-4; clone size: -; CDR3 DNA: TGTGCCAGTAGTACACAGGGGCTTACTAATGAAAAACTGTTTTTT; CDR3 protein: CASSTQGLTNEKLFF
V gene: TRBV5-1; D gene: TRBD1; J gene: TRBJ2-7; clone size: few; CDR3 DNA: TGCGCCAGCAGCTTGGGACAGGGCGAGCAGTACTTC; CDR3 protein: CASSLGQGEQYF
V gene: TRBV27; D gene: -; J gene: TRBJ2-2; clone size: -; CDR3 DNA: TGTGCCACTAGGAACGCAGGGAACACCGGGGAGCTGTTTTTT; CDR3 protein: CATRNAGNTGELFF
V gene: TRBV7-6; D gene: -; J gene: TRBJ2-6; clone size: large; CDR3 DNA: TGTGCCAGCAGCTTCTGGCTAGGGGGATACTCTGGGGCCAACGTCCTGACTTTC; CDR3 protein: CASSFWLGGYSGANVLTF
V gene: TRBV2; D gene: -; J gene: TRBJ2-3; clone size: -; CDR3 DNA: TGTGCCAGCAGTGATACTACTGATACGCAGTATTTT; CDR3 protein: CASSDTTDTQYF